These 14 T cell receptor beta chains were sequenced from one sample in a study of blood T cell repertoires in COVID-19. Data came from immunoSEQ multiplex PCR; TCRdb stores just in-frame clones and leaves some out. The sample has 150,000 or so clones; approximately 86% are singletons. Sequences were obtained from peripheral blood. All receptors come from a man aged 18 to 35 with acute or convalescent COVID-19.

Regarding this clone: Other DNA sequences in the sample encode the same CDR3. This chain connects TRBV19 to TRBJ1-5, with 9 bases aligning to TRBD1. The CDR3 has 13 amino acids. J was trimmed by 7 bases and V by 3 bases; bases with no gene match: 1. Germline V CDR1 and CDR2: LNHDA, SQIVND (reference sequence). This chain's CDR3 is CASSMDRGQPQHF. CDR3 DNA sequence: TGTGCCAGTAGTATGGACAGGGGCCAGCCCCAGCATTTT. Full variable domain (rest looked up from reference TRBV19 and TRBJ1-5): DGGITQSPKYLFRKEGQNVTLSCEQNLNHDAMYWYRQDPGQGLRLIYYSQIVNDFQKGDIAEGYSVSREKKESFPLTVTSAQKNPTAFYLCASSMDRGQPQHFGDGTRLSIL.

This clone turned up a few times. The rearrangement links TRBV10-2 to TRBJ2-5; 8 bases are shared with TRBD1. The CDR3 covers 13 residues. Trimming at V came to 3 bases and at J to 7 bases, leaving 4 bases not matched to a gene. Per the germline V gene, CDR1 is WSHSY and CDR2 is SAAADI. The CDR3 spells CASSDRGRATQYF. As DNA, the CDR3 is TGCGCCAGCAGTGACAGGGGGCGGGCGACCCAGTACTTC.

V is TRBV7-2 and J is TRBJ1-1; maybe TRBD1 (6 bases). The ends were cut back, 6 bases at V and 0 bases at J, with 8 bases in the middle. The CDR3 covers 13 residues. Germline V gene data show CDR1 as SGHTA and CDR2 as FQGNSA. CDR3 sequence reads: CASSWTVNTEAFF. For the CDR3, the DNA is TGTGCCAGCAGTTGGACAGTGAACACTGAAGCTTTCTTT.

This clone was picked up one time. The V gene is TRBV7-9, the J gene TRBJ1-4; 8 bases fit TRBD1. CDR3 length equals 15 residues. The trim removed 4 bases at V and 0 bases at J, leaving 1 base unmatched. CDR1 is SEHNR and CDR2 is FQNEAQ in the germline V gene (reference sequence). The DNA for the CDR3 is TGTGCCAGCAGCTCACAGGGGGCAACTAATGAAAAACTGTTTTTT. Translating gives CASSSQGATNEKLFF. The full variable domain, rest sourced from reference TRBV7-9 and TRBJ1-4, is DTGVSQNPRHKITKRGQNVTFRCDPISEHNRLYWYRQTLGQGPEFLTYFQNEAQLEKSRLLSDRFSAERPKGSFSTLEIQRTEQGDSAMYLCASSSQGATNEKLFFGSGTQLSVL.

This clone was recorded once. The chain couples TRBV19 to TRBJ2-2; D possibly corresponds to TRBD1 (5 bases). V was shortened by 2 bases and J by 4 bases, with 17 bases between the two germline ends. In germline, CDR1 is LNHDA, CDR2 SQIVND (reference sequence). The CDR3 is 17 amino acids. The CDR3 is CASSIRPGQGGTGELFF. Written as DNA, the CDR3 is TGTGCCAGTAGTATAAGGCCCGGGCAGGGTGGCACCGGGGAGCTGTTTTTT.

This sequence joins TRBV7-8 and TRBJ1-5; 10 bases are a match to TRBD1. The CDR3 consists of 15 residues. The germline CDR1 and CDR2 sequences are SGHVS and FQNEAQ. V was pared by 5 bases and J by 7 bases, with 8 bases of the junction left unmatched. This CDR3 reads CASSPGQGGRQPQHF. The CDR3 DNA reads TGTGCCAGCAGCCCCGGACAGGGGGGAAGGCAGCCCCAGCATTTT.

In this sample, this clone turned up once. In DNA, the CDR3 is TGCGCCAGCCGCGAAGAGCCGAACACCGGGGAGCTGTTTTTT. Encoded protein: CASREEPNTGELFF. V is TRBV5-1 and J is TRBJ2-2; no clear D. The CDR3 spans 14 residues. Trimming pared 7 bases from V and 0 bases from J, leaving 10 bases between. Germline CDR1 is SGHRS and CDR2 is YFSETQ.

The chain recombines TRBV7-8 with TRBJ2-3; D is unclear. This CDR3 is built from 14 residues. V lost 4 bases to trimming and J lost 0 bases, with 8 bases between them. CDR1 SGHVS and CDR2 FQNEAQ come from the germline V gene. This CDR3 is CASSSRGSTDTQYF. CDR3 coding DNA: TGTGCCAGCAGCTCCCGTGGCAGCACAGATACGCAGTATTTT.

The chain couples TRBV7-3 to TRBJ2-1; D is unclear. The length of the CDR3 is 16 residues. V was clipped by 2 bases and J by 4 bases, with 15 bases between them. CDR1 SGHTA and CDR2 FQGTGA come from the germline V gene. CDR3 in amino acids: CASSLGVVSPYNEQFF. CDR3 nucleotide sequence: TGTGCCAGCAGCTTAGGTGTGGTTAGTCCATACAATGAGCAGTTCTTC. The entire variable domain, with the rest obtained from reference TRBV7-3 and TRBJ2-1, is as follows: GAGVSQTPSNKVTEKGKYVELRCDPISGHTALYWYRQSLGQGPEFLIYFQGTGAADDSGLPNDRFFAVRPEGSVSTLKIQRTERGDSAVYLCASSLGVVSPYNEQFFGPGTRLTVL.

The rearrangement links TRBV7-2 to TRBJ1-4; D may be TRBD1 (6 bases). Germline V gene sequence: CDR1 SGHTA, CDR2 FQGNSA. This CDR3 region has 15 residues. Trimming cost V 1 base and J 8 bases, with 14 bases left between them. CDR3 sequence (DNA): TGTGCCAGCAGCTTAGGATACGCCCAGGGGGAAAAACTGTTTTTT. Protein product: CASSLGYAQGEKLFF.

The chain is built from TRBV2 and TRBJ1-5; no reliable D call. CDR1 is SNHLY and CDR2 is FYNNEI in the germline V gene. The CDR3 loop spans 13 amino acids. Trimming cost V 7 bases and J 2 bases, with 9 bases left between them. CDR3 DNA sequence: TGTGCCAGCACGTCTCGGGGCAATCAGCCCCAGCATTTT. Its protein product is CASTSRGNQPQHF.

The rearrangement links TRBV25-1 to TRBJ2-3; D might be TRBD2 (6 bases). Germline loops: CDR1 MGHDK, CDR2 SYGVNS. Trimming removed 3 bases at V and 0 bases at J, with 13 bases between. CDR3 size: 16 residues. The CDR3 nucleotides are TGTGCCAGCAGTGATCCGACTAGAGCTAGCACAGATACGCAGTATTTT. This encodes CASSDPTRASTDTQYF.

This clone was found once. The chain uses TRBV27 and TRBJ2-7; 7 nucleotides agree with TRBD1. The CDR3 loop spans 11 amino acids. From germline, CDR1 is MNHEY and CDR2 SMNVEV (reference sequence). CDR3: CASGPWTGPNV. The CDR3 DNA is TGTGCCAGCGGTCCGTGGACAGGTCCTAACGTC.

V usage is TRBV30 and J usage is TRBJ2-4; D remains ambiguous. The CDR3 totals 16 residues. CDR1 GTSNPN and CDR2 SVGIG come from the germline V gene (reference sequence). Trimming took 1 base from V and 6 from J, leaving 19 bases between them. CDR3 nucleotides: TGTGCCTGGAGTGACGGTACAGCCCCAGCCGTAAACATTCAGTACTTC. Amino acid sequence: CAWSDGTAPAVNIQYF. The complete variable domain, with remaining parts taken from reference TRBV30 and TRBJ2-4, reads SQTIHQWPATLVQPVGSPLSLECTVEGTSNPNLYWYRQAAGRGLQLLFYSVGIGQISSEVPQNLSASRPQDRQFILSSKKLLLSDSGFYLCAWSDGTAPAVNIQYFGAGTRLSVL.